The present TCR beta chain was sequenced within a study of response to subunit inactivated influenza vaccine. Study results and limitations: New T cells are recruited in small numbers by each seasonal influenza vaccination, according to the authors' suggestion.

TCRdb ran MiXCR on the RT-PCR reads and lists one entry per CDR3 protein. This sample yields 500,000 to 600,000 distinct CDR3 sequences, of which less than 8% are seen a single time; over 10% belongs to the top ten. A word on this clonotype: Its antigen is as yet unknown.

CDR3 length equals 17 residues. V was pared by 4 bases and J by 6 bases, with 13 bases of the junction left unmatched. Germline assignment: CDR1 SGHTA and CDR2 FQGNSA. This receptor was obtained from a man aged 50-75 years who received an inactivated influenza vaccine. Sequencing used PBMCs from blood, obtained about 23 months after vaccination. The V gene is TRBV7-2, the J gene TRBJ2-3; 10 nucleotides line up with TRBD2. The CDR3 loop is CASSWWLASGRADTQYF. In DNA, the CDR3 is TGTGCCAGCAGCTGGTGGCTGGCTAGCGGGAGAGCGGATACGCAGTATTTT.